This entry features one T cell receptor beta chain sequence. The antigen remains undetermined. The sample is drawn from a study of shared clonotypes between healthy human individuals. About the study: Donor composition was a couple of women and a few men, aged 18 to 49.

Several immunoSEQ 96-well plates shared each subset's DNA, each plate a replicate. Repertoires were generated with immunoSEQ multiplex PCR, while TCRdb's copy carries only in-frame clones and drops some. This table holds around 1.5 million clones, around 98% found once. Study-level results: Among donors, clonotype sharing was expected to be affected by sequencing depth.

Germline CDR1 is KGHSH and CDR2 is LQKENI. V shed 4 bases and J shed 1 base, with 14 bases lying between them. CDR3 length equals 15 residues. The CD4+ fraction was divided into a CD45RA+ naive subset and a CD45RA-negative memory subset. V is TRBV18 and J is TRBJ2-7, with a weak D call TRBD1 (6 bases). This sequence was found in a young man in good health. Sequences were obtained from naive CD4+ T cells sorted from blood. Noted subset: CD45RA+ positively selected. In DNA, the CDR3 is TGTGCCAGCTCACTCTCCCGGGACACATCCTACGAGCAGTACTTC. It yields the protein CASSLSRDTSYEQYF.